This T cell receptor (beta chain) was captured by sequencing in a study of cytomegalovirus exposure and HLA in healthy donors. The study, taken as a whole, reports: In a later analysis, donors in an Asian-associated ancestry cluster reportedly had fewer N-insertions in productive TCRs than the cohort mean.

This clone has a handful of counts. Its antigen remains unidentified. Researchers ran the PCR with 60 Vbeta and 13 Jbeta primers. The table came from immunoSEQ multiplex PCR; TCRdb's copy has only in-frame clones and leaves some out. The table lists approximately 290,000 clones, 80% of them singletons. Trimming cost V 0 bases and J 6 bases, with 8 bases left between them. This CDR3 is 13 amino acids long. Germline V gene data show CDR1 as SGHVT and CDR2 as SQSDAQ. The receptor comes from a girl aged 2 to 9 in good health and CMV-seronegative. Material: PBMCs. The J gene is TRBJ1-2, the V gene TRBV7-4; D possibly corresponds to TRBD1 (6 bases). In nucleotides, the CDR3 is TGTGCCAGCAGCTTAGCGGACAGCCATGGCTACACCTTC. As protein: CASSLADSHGYTF.